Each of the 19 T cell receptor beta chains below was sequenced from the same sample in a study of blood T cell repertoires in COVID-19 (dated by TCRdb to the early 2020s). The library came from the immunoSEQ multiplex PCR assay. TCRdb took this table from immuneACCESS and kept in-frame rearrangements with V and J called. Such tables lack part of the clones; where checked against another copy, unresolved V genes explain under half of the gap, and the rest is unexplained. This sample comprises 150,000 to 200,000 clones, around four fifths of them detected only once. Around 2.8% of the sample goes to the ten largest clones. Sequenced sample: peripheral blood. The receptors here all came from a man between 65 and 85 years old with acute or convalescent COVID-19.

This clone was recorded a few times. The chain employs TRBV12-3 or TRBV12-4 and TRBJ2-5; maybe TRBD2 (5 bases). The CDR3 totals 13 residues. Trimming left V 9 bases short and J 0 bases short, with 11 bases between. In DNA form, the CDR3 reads TGTGCCAGTGGCCTGCGGGACCAAGAGACCCAGTACTTC. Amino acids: CASGLRDQETQYF.

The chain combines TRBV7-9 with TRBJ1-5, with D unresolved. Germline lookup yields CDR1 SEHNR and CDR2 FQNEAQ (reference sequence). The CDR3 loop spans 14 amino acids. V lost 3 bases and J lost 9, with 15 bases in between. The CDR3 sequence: CASSLNGEGSPQHF. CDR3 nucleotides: TGTGCCAGCAGCTTGAACGGGGAAGGATCGCCCCAGCATTTT.

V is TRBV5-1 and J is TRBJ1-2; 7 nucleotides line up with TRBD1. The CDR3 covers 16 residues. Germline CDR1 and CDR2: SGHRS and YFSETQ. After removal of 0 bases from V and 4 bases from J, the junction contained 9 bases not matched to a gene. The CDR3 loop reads CASSLEVIGGIYGYTF. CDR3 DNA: TGCGCCAGCAGCTTGGAGGTTATAGGGGGCATCTATGGCTACACCTTC.

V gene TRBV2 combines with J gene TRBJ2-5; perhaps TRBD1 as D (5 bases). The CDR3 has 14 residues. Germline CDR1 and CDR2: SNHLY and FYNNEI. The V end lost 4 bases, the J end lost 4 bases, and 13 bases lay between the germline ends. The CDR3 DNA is TGTGCCAGCAGTGTTGGACAACCGGGAGAGACCCAGTACTTC. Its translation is CASSVGQPGETQYF.

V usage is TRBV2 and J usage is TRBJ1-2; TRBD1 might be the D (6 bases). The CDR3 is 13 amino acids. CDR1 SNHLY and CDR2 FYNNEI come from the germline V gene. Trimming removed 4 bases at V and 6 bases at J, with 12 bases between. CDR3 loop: CASSGRGANGYTF. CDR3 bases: TGTGCCAGCAGTGGGCGGGGGGCGAATGGCTACACCTTC.

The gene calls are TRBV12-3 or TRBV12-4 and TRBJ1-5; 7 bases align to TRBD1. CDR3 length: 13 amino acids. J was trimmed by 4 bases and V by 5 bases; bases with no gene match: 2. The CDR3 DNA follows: TGTGCCAGCAGTCCGGACAGGAATCAGCCCCAGCATTTT. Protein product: CASSPDRNQPQHF.

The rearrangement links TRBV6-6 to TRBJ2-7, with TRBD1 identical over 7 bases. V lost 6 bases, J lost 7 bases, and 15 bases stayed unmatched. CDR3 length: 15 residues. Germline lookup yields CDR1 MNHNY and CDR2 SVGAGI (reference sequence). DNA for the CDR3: TGTGCCAGCAGACGAGGGGGCGCCAGCCTAGTTGAGCAGTACTTC. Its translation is CASRRGGASLVEQYF.

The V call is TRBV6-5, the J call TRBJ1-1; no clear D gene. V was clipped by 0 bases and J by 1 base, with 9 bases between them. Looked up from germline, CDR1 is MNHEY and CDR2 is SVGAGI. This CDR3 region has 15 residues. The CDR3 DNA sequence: TGTGCCAGCAGTTACTCCGCCGGGAAGAACACTGAAGCTTTCTTT. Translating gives CASSYSAGKNTEAFF.

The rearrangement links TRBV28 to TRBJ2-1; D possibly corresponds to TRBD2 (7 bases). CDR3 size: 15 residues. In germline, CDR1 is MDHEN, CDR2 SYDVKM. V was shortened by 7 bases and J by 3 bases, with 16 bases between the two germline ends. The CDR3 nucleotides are TGTGCCAGCACAGAGGGGGGGATTTACTACAATGAGCAGTTCTTC. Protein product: CASTEGGIYYNEQFF.

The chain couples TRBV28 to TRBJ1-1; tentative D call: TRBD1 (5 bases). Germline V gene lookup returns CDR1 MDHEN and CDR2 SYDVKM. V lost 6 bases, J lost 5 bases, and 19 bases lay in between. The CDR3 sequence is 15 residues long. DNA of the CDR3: TGTGCCAGCAGCACCTGGACACCCAGACCGACTGAAGCTTTCTTT. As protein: CASSTWTPRPTEAFF.

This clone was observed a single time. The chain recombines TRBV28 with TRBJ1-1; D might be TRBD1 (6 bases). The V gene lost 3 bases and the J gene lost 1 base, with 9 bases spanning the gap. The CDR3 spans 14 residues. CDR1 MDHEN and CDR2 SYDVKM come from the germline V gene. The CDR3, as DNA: TGTGCCAGCAGTTTGACGACAGGGAACACTGAAGCTTTCTTT. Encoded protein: CASSLTTGNTEAFF.

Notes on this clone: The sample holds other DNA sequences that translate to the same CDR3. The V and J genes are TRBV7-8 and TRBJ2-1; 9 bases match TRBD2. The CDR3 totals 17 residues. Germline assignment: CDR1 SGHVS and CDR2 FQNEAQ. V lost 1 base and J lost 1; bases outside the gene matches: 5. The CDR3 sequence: CASSLGGSGSSYNEQFF. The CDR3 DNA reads TGTGCCAGCAGCTTAGGGGGTAGCGGGAGTTCCTACAATGAGCAGTTCTTC.

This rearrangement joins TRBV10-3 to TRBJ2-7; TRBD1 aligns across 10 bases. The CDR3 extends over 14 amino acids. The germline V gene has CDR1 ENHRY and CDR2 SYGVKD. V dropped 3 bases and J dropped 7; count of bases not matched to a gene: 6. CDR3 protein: CAISDRDRGREQYF. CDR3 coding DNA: TGTGCCATCAGTGACAGAGACAGGGGGCGTGAGCAGTACTTC.

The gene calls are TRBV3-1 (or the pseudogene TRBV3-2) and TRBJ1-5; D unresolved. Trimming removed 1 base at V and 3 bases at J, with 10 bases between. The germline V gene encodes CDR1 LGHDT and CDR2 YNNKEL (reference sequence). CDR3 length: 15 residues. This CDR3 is CASSQGSQINQPQHF. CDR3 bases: TGTGCCAGCAGCCAAGGGTCCCAGATCAATCAGCCCCAGCATTTT.

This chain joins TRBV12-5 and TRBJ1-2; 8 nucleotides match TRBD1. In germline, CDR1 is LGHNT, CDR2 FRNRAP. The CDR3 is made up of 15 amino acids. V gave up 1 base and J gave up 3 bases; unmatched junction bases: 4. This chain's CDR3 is CASGLAPTGDYGYTF. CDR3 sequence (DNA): TGTGCTAGTGGTTTGGCCCCGACAGGGGACTATGGCTACACCTTC.

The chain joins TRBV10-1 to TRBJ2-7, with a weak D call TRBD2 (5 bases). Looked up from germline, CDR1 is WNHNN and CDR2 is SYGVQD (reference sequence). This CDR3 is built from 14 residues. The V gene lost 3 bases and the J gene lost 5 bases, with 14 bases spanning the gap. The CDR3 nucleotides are TGCGCCAGCAGTGACCAACTAGTGTTCGACGAGCAGTACTTC. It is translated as CASSDQLVFDEQYF.

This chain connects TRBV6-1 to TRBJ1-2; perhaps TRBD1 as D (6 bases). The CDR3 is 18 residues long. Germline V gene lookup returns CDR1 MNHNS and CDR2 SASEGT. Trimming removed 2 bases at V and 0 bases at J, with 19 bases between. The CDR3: CASSERAYDRYSNYGYTF. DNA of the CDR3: TGTGCCAGCAGTGAAAGGGCCTATGACAGGTATTCTAACTATGGCTACACCTTC.

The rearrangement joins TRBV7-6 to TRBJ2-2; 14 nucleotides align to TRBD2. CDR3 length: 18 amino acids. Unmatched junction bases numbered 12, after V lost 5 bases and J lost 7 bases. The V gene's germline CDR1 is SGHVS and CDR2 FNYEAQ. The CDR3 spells CASSPTPTSGGAGGELFF. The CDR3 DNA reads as TGTGCCAGCAGCCCAACCCCGACTAGCGGGGGGGCCGGCGGGGAGCTGTTTTTT.

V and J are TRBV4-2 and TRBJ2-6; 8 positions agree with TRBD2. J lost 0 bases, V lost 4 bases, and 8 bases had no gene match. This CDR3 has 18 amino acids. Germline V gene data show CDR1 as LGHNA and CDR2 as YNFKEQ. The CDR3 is CASSPQAGVFSGANVLTF. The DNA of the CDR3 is TGTGCCAGCAGCCCCCAAGCGGGGGTGTTCTCTGGGGCCAACGTCCTGACTTTC.